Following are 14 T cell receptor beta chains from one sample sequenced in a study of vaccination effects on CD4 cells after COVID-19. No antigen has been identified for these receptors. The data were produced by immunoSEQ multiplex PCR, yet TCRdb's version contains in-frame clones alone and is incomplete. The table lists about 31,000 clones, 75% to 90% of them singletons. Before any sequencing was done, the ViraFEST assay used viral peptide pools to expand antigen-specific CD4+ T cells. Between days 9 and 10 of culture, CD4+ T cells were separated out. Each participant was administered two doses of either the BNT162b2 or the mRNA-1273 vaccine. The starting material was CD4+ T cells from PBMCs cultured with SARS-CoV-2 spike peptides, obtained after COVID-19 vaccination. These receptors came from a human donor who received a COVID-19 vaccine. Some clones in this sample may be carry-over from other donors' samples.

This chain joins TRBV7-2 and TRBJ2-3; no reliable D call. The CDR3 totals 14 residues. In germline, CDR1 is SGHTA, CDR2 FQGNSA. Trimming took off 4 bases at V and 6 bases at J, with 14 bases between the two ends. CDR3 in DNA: TGTGCCAGCAGCTCATTCGTCAGAAGGGATACGCAGTATTTT. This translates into CASSSFVRRDTQYF.

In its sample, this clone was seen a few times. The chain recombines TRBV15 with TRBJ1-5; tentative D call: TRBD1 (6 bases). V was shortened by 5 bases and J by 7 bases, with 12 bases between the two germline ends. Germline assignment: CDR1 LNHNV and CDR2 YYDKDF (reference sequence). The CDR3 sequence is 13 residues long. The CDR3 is CATSPGGRQPQHF. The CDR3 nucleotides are TGTGCCACCAGCCCTGGGGGCCGGCAGCCCCAGCATTTT.

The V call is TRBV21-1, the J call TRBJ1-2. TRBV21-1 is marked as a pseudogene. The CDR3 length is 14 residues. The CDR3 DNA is TGTGCCAGCAGCAAAGAGGGGGACTTTCATGGCTACACCTTC. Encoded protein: CASSKEGDFHGYTF.

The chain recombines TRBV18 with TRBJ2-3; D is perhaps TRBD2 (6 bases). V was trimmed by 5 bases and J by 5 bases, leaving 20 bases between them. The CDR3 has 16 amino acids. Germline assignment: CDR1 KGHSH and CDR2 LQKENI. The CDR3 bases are TGTGCCAGCTCAATTATGGGACTCGAGGGAGGAGATACGCAGTATTTT. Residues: CASSIMGLEGGDTQYF.

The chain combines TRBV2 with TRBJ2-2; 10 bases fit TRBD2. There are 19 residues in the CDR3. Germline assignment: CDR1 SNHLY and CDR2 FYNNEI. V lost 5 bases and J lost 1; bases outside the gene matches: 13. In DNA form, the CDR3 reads TGTGCCAGCAGTACGACCCGGGGTAGCGGGGGGTTGAACACCGGGGAGCTGTTTTTT. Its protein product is CASSTTRGSGGLNTGELFF.

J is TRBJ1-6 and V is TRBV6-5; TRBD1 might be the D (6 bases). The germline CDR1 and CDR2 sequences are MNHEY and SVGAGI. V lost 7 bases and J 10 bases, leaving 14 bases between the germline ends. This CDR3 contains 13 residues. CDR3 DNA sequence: TGTGCCAGCAATCAGGGGCGCCGCTCACCCCTCCACTTT. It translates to CASNQGRRSPLHF.

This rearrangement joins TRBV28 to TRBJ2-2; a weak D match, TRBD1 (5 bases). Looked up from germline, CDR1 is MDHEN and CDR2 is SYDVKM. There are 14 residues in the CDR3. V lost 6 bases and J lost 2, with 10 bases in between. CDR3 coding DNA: TGTGCCAGCAGCAGGACAAGTAACACCGGGGAGCTGTTTTTT. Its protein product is CASSRTSNTGELFF.

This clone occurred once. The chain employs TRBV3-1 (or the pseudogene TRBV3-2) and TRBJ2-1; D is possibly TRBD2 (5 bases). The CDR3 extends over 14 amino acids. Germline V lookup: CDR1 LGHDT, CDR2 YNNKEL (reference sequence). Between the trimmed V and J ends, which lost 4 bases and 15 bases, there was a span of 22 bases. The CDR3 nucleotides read TGTGCCAGCAGCCCTATGCTTCCTGACGGGGTTCGGTTCTTC. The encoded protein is CASSPMLPDGVRFF.

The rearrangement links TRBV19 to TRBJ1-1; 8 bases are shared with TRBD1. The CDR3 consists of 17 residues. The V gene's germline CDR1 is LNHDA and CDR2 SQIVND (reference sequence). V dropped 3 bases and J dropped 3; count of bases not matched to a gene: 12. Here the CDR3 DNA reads TGTGCCAGTAGTATCGACAGGGGCTTTCGGGTCGACACTGAAGCTTTCTTT. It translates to CASSIDRGFRVDTEAFF.

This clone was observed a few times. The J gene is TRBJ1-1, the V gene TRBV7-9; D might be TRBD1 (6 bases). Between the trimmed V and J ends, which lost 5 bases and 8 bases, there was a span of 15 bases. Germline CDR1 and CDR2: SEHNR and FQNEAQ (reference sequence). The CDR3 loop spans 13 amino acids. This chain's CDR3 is CASSPDSEGEAFF. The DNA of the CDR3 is TGTGCCAGCAGCCCGGACAGTGAGGGGGAAGCTTTCTTT.

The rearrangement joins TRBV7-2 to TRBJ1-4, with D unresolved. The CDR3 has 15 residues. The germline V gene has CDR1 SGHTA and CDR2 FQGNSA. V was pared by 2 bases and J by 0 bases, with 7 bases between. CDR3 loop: CASSLSGTTNEKLFF. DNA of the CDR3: TGTGCCAGCAGCTTATCGGGGACAACTAATGAAAAACTGTTTTTT.

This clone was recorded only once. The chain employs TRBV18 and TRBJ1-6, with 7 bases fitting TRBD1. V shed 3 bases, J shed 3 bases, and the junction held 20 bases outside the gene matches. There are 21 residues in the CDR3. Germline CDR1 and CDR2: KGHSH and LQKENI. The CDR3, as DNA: TGTGCCAGCTCACCTTCACTACCCGGGACAGCAGCGGGTGGCTATAATTCACCCCTCCACTTT. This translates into CASSPSLPGTAAGGYNSPLHF.

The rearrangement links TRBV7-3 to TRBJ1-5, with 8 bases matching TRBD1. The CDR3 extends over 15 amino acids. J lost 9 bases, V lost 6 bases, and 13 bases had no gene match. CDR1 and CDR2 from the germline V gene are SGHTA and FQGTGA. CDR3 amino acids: CASSSNTGGIRPQHF. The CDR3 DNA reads TGTGCCAGCAGTTCTAACACAGGGGGAATACGGCCCCAGCATTTT. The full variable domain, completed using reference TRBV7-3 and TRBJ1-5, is GAGVSQTPSNKVTEKGKYVELRCDPISGHTALYWYRQSLGQGPEFLIYFQGTGAADDSGLPNDRFFAVRPEGSVSTLKIQRTERGDSAVYLCASSSNTGGIRPQHFGDGTRLSIL.

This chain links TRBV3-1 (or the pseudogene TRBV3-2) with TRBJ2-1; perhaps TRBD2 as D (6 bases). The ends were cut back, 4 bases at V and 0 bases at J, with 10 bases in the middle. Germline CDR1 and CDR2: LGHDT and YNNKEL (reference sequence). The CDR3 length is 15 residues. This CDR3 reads CASSPGTPSYNEQFF. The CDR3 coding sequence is TGTGCCAGCAGCCCCGGGACTCCCTCCTACAATGAGCAGTTCTTC.